Shown below are 19 T cell receptor beta chains from a single sample sequenced in a study of T cells expressing NK-cell markers (dated by TCRdb to between 2020 and 2021). The library was generated by 5' RACE. Sequenced using an Illumina HiSeq 2000. Following TCRdb reprocessing, every CDR3 protein sequence forms one entry, and DNA is not provided. This sample's table carries about 160,000 distinct CDR3 sequences. Of the sample, about a fifth is held by the ten largest clones. The sample taken for sequencing was blood T cells: a sorted CD56 or NKG2C T cell subset, CD4+ or CD8+ T cells, or bulk PBMC T cells (not recorded which). The receptor set was obtained from a woman between 18 and 70 years old in good health.

The rearrangement joins TRBV4-1 to TRBJ2-7. Germline V gene sequence: CDR1 MGHRA, CDR2 YSYEKL. CDR3 length equals 15 residues. CDR3 loop: CASSQDRVRTYEQYF.

V and J are TRBV12-3 or TRBV12-4 and TRBJ1-3. The CDR3 covers 13 residues. CDR3 in amino acids: CASSFRVLDTIYF.

The genes are TRBV12-3 or TRBV12-4 and TRBJ2-2; the D call of TRBD1 rests on TCRdb alone, since no DNA is present to check it. The CDR3 length is 16 residues. CDR3: CASNLGQGDGTGELFF.

The V call is TRBV7-7, the J call TRBJ2-1; the D gene TCRdb calls, TRBD1, cannot be checked with no DNA. This CDR3 comprises 15 residues. Germline CDR1 reads SSHAT; CDR2 reads FNYEAQ (reference sequence). The CDR3 protein is CASSPTGGNYNEQFF.

The CDR3 reads CASSFSGRAENEQFF. The V gene is TRBV7-2, the J gene TRBJ2-1; TCRdb names TRBD2, which stays unverified in the absence of DNA. The CDR3 runs 15 residues. Germline lookup yields CDR1 SGHTA and CDR2 FQGNSA.

The CDR3: CASSQDLAPLGAQYF. This chain links TRBV3-1 with TRBJ2-5. The CDR3 has 15 amino acids. Germline CDR1 is LGHDT and CDR2 is YNNKEL (reference sequence).

The chain recombines TRBV30 with TRBJ2-2; the TCRdb call, TRBD2, lacks DNA for checking. This CDR3 region has 13 residues. Germline V CDR1 and CDR2: GTSNPN, SVGIG (reference sequence). CDR3 amino acids: CAWNEGAPGELFF. Using reference TRBV30 and TRBJ2-2 for the parts outside the CDR3, the full variable domain is SQTIHQWPATLVQPVGSPLSLECTVEGTSNPNLYWYRQAAGRGLQLLFYSVGIGQISSEVPQNLSASRPQDRQFILSSKKLLLSDSGFYLCAWNEGAPGELFFGEGSRLTVL.

The rearrangement links TRBV5-1 to TRBJ2-1; the D call from TCRdb, TRBD2, cannot be confirmed without DNA. Per the germline V gene, CDR1 is SGHRS and CDR2 is YFSETQ. This CDR3 comprises 13 residues. CDR3 amino acids: CASSLDPGLEQFF.

The chain links TRBV7-2 to TRBJ2-4; TCRdb indicates TRBD2, and absent DNA this call remains unverified. There are 16 residues in the CDR3. Germline CDR1 and CDR2: SGHTA and FQGNSA. The CDR3 loop reads CASSLSLAGVKNIQYF.

The chain links TRBV7-9 to TRBJ2-1; checking the TCRdb D call of TRBD2 is not possible without DNA. The V gene's germline CDR1 is SEHNR and CDR2 FQNEAQ (reference sequence). CDR3 size: 15 residues. CDR3 in amino acids: CASSPSGTSANEQFF.

The chain recombines TRBV4-2 with TRBJ2-2; as DNA is missing, the TRBD1 call by TCRdb cannot be tested. Germline V gene data show CDR1 as LGHNA and CDR2 as YNFKEQ. The CDR3 runs 19 residues. CDR3 residues: CASNEFRDSTPGGTGELFF.

The J gene is TRBJ2-1, the V gene TRBV6-1. Germline V gives CDR1 MNHNS, CDR2 SASEGT. CDR3 length equals 15 residues. The CDR3 is CASRIAGGPFDEQFF.

V usage is TRBV20-1 and J usage is TRBJ2-5; the D gene TCRdb calls, TRBD1, cannot be checked with no DNA. From germline, CDR1 is DFQATT and CDR2 SNEGSKA (reference sequence). There are 11 residues in the CDR3. The CDR3 spells CSAPLAETQYF.

The genes are TRBV24-1 and TRBJ1-6; the D call from TCRdb, TRBD1, cannot be confirmed without DNA. The germline V gene has CDR1 KGHDR and CDR2 SFDVKD. The CDR3 covers 19 residues. CDR3 residues: CATSDNPPGGEEVDSPLHF.

This chain uses TRBV6-2 or TRBV6-3 with TRBJ2-1. Germline-derived CDR1 and CDR2 are MNHEY and SVGEGT. The CDR3 runs to 12 residues. CDR3 protein: CASRSRVNEQFF.

The genes are TRBV5-1 and TRBJ1-2; there is no DNA to check the TCRdb D call of TRBD1. Per germline, CDR1 SGHRS and CDR2 YFSETQ. The CDR3 is 15 amino acids. The CDR3 here is CASGEPGQGLSGYTF.

The chain uses TRBV5-1 and TRBJ2-7; no DNA is available, so the TRBD1 call from TCRdb remains unchecked. This CDR3 region has 14 residues. Germline V gene data show CDR1 as SGHRS and CDR2 as YFSETQ. The CDR3 loop is CASSSTGGSIEQYF.

The chain recombines TRBV19 with TRBJ2-7. The CDR3 is 12 amino acids. Germline-derived CDR1 and CDR2 are LNHDA and SQIVND (reference sequence). Here the CDR3 reads CASSKGPYEQYF. Combining the CDR3 with reference TRBV19 and TRBJ2-7 gives the whole variable domain DGGITQSPKYLFRKEGQNVTLSCEQNLNHDAMYWYRQDPGQGLRLIYYSQIVNDFQKGDIAEGYSVSREKKESFPLTVTSAQKNPTAFYLCASSKGPYEQYFGPGTRLTVT.

The chain recombines TRBV5-1 with TRBJ2-3; the D call of TRBD1 rests on TCRdb alone, since no DNA is present to check it. The CDR3 spans 16 residues. Looked up from germline, CDR1 is SGHRS and CDR2 is YFSETQ. CDR3 region: CASSLAQRSGVDTQYF.